There are many counts of the clone carrying this TCR beta chain. RNA transcripts provided the source from which TCR beta CDR3 regions were amplified. In the first-round RT-PCR of the TCR CDR3, the HTBI primer set was used. TCRdb analysed the multiplex PCR reads with MiXCR anew, one entry per CDR3 protein. The data contain about 740,000 distinct CDR3 sequences, 12% to 15% of them seen just once; the ten biggest clones take up 10%. These data originate in a study of T cells in Graves' hyperthyroidism and ophthalmopathy. The CDR3 runs to 15 residues. The ends were cut back, 0 bases at V and 4 bases at J, with 12 bases in the middle. Germline V gives CDR1 MNHEY, CDR2 SVGAGI.

V is TRBV6-5 and J is TRBJ1-1, with D possibly matching TRBD1 (5 bases). Sequencing used blood. This sequence originates from a woman aged 18-30 years with Graves' hyperthyroidism. CDR3 amino acids: CASSYSITGGTEAFF. The CDR3 DNA follows: TGTGCCAGCAGTTACTCGATTACCGGGGGCACTGAAGCTTTCTTT.